Listed below are T cell receptor beta chains from one sample, sequenced in a study of cytomegalovirus exposure and HLA in healthy donors. TCRdb keeps only in-frame clones here, not all; method: immunoSEQ multiplex PCR. The profile shows 200,000 to 250,000 clones, approximately 82% of them singletons. Sequencing used PBMCs. The receptors derive from a woman between 18 and 29 years old in good health and CMV-seronegative. CDR3s include the opening cysteine and the closing phenylalanine or tryptophan. Each record gives: CDR3 protein, CDR3 DNA, V gene, J gene, D gene, clone size. The D gene is left open where the match is weak. The listing skips clone size in some rows; elsewhere it reads once, few, many or a size class.

CDR3 protein: CASSQSTTNYGYTF
CDR3 DNA: TGTGCCAGCTCGCAGTCGACCACTAACTATGGCTACACCTTC
V gene: TRBV18
J gene: TRBJ1-2
D gene: NA
clone size: few

CDR3 protein: CASSVRQGGNTIYF
CDR3 DNA: TGTGCCAGCAGCGTCCGGCAGGGTGGAAACACCATATATTTT
V gene: TRBV9
J gene: TRBJ1-3
D gene: NA
clone size: once

CDR3 protein: CASSRQGAMDTEAFF
CDR3 DNA: TGTGCCAGCAGTCGCCAGGGCGCCATGGACACTGAAGCTTTCTTT
V gene: TRBV6-5
J gene: TRBJ1-1
D gene: NA
clone size: few

CDR3 protein: CASRGVTEAFF
CDR3 DNA: TGTGCCAGCAGGGGGGTCACTGAAGCTTTCTTT
V gene: TRBV6-1
J gene: TRBJ1-1
D gene: NA
clone size: few

CDR3 protein: CASSLQGEHEQYF
CDR3 DNA: TGCGCCAGCAGCTTACAGGGGGAACACGAGCAGTACTTC
V gene: TRBV5-1
J gene: TRBJ2-7
D gene: TRBD1
clone size: NA

CDR3 protein: CASSLEGEVNTEAFF
CDR3 DNA: TGCGCCAGCAGCTTGGAAGGGGAAGTGAACACTGAAGCTTTCTTT
V gene: TRBV5-1
J gene: TRBJ1-1
D gene: NA
clone size: NA

CDR3 protein: CASSYSIGSSGNTIYF
CDR3 DNA: TGTGCCAGCAGTTACTCGATTGGGAGCTCTGGAAACACCATATATTTT
V gene: TRBV6-5
J gene: TRBJ1-3
D gene: NA
clone size: NA

CDR3 protein: CASSIGTPPGELFF
CDR3 DNA: TGTGCCAGTAGTATTGGGACCCCTCCCGGGGAGCTGTTTTTT
V gene: TRBV19
J gene: TRBJ2-2
D gene: NA
clone size: NA

CDR3 protein: CASSLKAGGRIQYF
CDR3 DNA: TGTGCCAGCAGTTTAAAAGCGGGAGGGCGAATTCAGTACTTC
V gene: TRBV28
J gene: TRBJ2-4
D gene: TRBD2
clone size: NA

CDR3 protein: CASYLGQGRHSPLHF
CDR3 DNA: TGTGCCAGCTACCTGGGACAGGGACGGCATTCACCCCTCCACTTT
V gene: TRBV2
J gene: TRBJ1-6
D gene: TRBD1
clone size: NA

CDR3 protein: CASSLSPAGGGYGYTF
CDR3 DNA: TGTGCCAGCAGTTTAAGTCCGGCAGGGGGTGGGTATGGCTACACCTTC
V gene: TRBV27
J gene: TRBJ1-2
D gene: TRBD1
clone size: few

CDR3 protein: CASGRDRGLVNEQFF
CDR3 DNA: TGTGCCAGCGGCCGGGACCGCGGCTTGGTCAATGAGCAGTTCTTC
V gene: TRBV2
J gene: TRBJ2-1
D gene: NA
clone size: NA

CDR3 protein: CASSRREGVHEQYF
CDR3 DNA: TGTGCCAGCAGTCGCCGGGAAGGGGTCCACGAGCAGTACTTC
V gene: TRBV6-5
J gene: TRBJ2-7
D gene: NA
clone size: NA

CDR3 protein: CASGLSQTSGDYNEQFF
CDR3 DNA: TGTGCTAGTGGTTTGTCTCAGACTAGCGGGGATTATAATGAGCAGTTCTTC
V gene: TRBV12-5
J gene: TRBJ2-1
D gene: TRBD2
clone size: NA

CDR3 protein: CSSLGYGAFF
CDR3 DNA: TGCAGTTCCCTCGGTTATGGAGCTTTCTTT
V gene: TRBV20-1
J gene: TRBJ1-1
D gene: NA
clone size: NA

CDR3 protein: CASSISAGRSPGELFF
CDR3 DNA: TGTGCCAGTAGTATTTCGGCAGGGCGGTCCCCCGGGGAGCTGTTTTTT
V gene: TRBV19
J gene: TRBJ2-2
D gene: NA
clone size: NA

CDR3 protein: CSVHEGAANEKLFF
CDR3 DNA: TGCAGCGTGCATGAGGGGGCTGCTAATGAAAAACTGTTTTTT
V gene: TRBV29-1
J gene: TRBJ1-4
D gene: TRBD1
clone size: NA

CDR3 protein: CASKPLAGGQETQYF
CDR3 DNA: TGTGCCAGCAAGCCACTAGCGGGGGGGCAAGAGACCCAGTACTTC
V gene: TRBV2
J gene: TRBJ2-5
D gene: TRBD2
clone size: NA

CDR3 protein: CASTEVRGNTIYF
CDR3 DNA: TGTGCAAGCACGGAGGTCCGTGGAAACACCATATATTTT
V gene: TRBV11-2
J gene: TRBJ1-3
D gene: NA
clone size: NA

CDR3 protein: CASSIRDSYNEQFF
CDR3 DNA: TGTGCCAGCAGTATCCGGGACAGCTACAATGAGCAGTTCTTC
V gene: TRBV2
J gene: TRBJ2-1
D gene: TRBD1
clone size: NA

CDR3 protein: CASSEGADTQYF
CDR3 DNA: TGCGCCAGCAGTGAGGGGGCAGATACGCAGTATTTT
V gene: TRBV10-1
J gene: TRBJ2-3
D gene: NA
clone size: once

CDR3 protein: CASSVSGGYEQYF
CDR3 DNA: TGTGCCAGCAGTGTAAGCGGGGGGTACGAGCAGTACTTC
V gene: TRBV2
J gene: TRBJ2-7
D gene: TRBD2
clone size: NA

CDR3 protein: CASSLTGGLTDTQYF
CDR3 DNA: TGTGCCAGCAGCCTAACAGGGGGCCTCACAGATACGCAGTATTTT
V gene: TRBV28
J gene: TRBJ2-3
D gene: TRBD1
clone size: NA

CDR3 protein: CASSPGHTNTEAFF
CDR3 DNA: TGTGCCAGCTCACCGGGACATACGAACACTGAAGCTTTCTTT
V gene: TRBV18
J gene: TRBJ1-1
D gene: NA
clone size: NA

CDR3 protein: CASSNQGFNEKLFF
CDR3 DNA: TGCGCCAGCAGCAATCAGGGGTTTAATGAAAAACTGTTTTTT
V gene: TRBV5-1
J gene: TRBJ1-4
D gene: NA
clone size: NA

CDR3 protein: CASSLSISPPNTEAFF
CDR3 DNA: TGTGCCAGCAGCCTCAGTATTTCCCCCCCGAACACTGAAGCTTTCTTT
V gene: TRBV27
J gene: TRBJ1-1
D gene: NA
clone size: NA

CDR3 protein: CASSPDRGNTEAFF
CDR3 DNA: TGTGCCAGCAGTCCCGACCGAGGGAACACTGAAGCTTTCTTT
V gene: TRBV6-5
J gene: TRBJ1-1
D gene: NA
clone size: NA

CDR3 protein: CASSGGQRYNEQFF
CDR3 DNA: TGCGCCAGCAGTGGGGGGCAGCGTTACAATGAGCAGTTCTTC
V gene: TRBV5-1
J gene: TRBJ2-1
D gene: NA
clone size: NA

CDR3 protein: CASSILNTPLHF
CDR3 DNA: TGTGCCAGCAGCATACTAAATACACCCCTCCACTTT
V gene: TRBV7-8
J gene: TRBJ1-6
D gene: NA
clone size: NA

CDR3 protein: CASSSGLTHGYTF
CDR3 DNA: TGTGCCAGCAGTTCGGGACTTACACATGGCTACACCTTC
V gene: TRBV27
J gene: TRBJ1-2
D gene: NA
clone size: NA

CDR3 protein: CASSLDGRGRALSEQFF
CDR3 DNA: TGTGCCAGCAGCTTAGATGGAAGGGGGAGGGCCTTAAGTGAGCAGTTCTTC
V gene: TRBV11-2
J gene: TRBJ2-1
D gene: NA
clone size: NA

CDR3 protein: CATSRDFGGNQPQHF
CDR3 DNA: TGTGCCACCAGCAGAGATTTCGGGGGAAATCAGCCCCAGCATTTT
V gene: TRBV15
J gene: TRBJ1-5
D gene: NA
clone size: NA

CDR3 protein: CAWSGQVVTEAFF
CDR3 DNA: TGTGCCTGGAGTGGACAGGTAGTGACTGAAGCTTTCTTT
V gene: TRBV30
J gene: TRBJ1-1
D gene: NA
clone size: NA

CDR3 protein: CASSPRTSGEYNEQFF
CDR3 DNA: TGTGCCAGCAGTCCCCGGACTAGCGGGGAGTACAATGAGCAGTTCTTC
V gene: TRBV27
J gene: TRBJ2-1
D gene: TRBD2
clone size: NA

CDR3 protein: CASAGGSSYNSPLHF
CDR3 DNA: TGTGCCAGCGCAGGCGGGAGCTCCTATAATTCACCCCTCCACTTT
V gene: TRBV2
J gene: TRBJ1-6
D gene: NA
clone size: NA

CDR3 protein: CASSLLAGAITDTQYF
CDR3 DNA: TGTGCCAGCAGTTTACTAGCGGGGGCGATCACAGATACGCAGTATTTT
V gene: TRBV27
J gene: TRBJ2-3
D gene: TRBD2
clone size: NA

CDR3 protein: CASSRGQGGQPQHF
CDR3 DNA: TGTGCCAGCAGCCGAGGACAGGGAGGACAGCCCCAGCATTTT
V gene: TRBV28
J gene: TRBJ1-5
D gene: TRBD1
clone size: NA

CDR3 protein: CATSSPGHKFYEQYF
CDR3 DNA: TGTGCCACCAGCAGTCCGGGACATAAGTTTTACGAGCAGTACTTC
V gene: TRBV15
J gene: TRBJ2-7
D gene: NA
clone size: NA

CDR3 protein: CASGQRGRGGELFF
CDR3 DNA: TGTGCCAGCGGACAGAGGGGAAGGGGCGGGGAGCTGTTTTTT
V gene: TRBV6-5
J gene: TRBJ2-2
D gene: NA
clone size: NA